One T cell receptor (beta chain) is described in this entry. No antigen is known for it. The data stem from a study of vaccination and CD4 T cells after COVID-19. CDR1 is MNHEY, CDR2 SVGAGI, per germline. This CDR3 region has 17 residues. J lost 1 base, V lost 0 bases, and 8 bases had no gene match. Oncomine TCR Beta short-read sequencing was applied to DNA from cultured CD4+ T cells. TCRdb independently ran MiXCR on the PCR reads; one entry per CDR3 protein. This table holds 9,500 to 12,000 distinct CDR3 sequences, under 80% found once. Treatment described: roughly 10-day PBMC culture with coronavirus spike peptide pools or control peptides (ViraFEST assay).

The chain couples TRBV6-5 to TRBJ1-1, with 7 bases that match TRBD1. This TCR was recovered from a human donor who had recovered from COVID-19. Sequencing was performed on CD4+ T cells from blood, cultured in vitro. CDR3 region: CASSYSYLGQRNTEAFF. The CDR3 DNA reads TGTGCCAGCAGTTACTCGTACCTGGGACAGAGGAACACTGAAGCTTTCTTT.